A selection of T cell receptor beta chains follows, all from one sample in a study of response to subunit inactivated influenza vaccine. TCRdb reanalysed the RT-PCR reads using MiXCR and keeps one entry per CDR3 protein. The sample lists approximately 530,000 distinct CDR3 sequences; 10% to 15% were seen once. Sequencing used PBMCs from blood, obtained roughly 6 weeks after vaccination. The origin of the receptors is a man over 45 who received an inactivated influenza vaccine. Both conserved end residues are part of each CDR3. D genes are given only for firm matches. Clone size is not always given. Where it is, it says once, few, many or a class for expanded clones.

D gene: TRBD2; J gene: TRBJ2-1; V gene: TRBV11-2; clone size: .; CDR3 DNA: TGTGCCAGCAGCTTAGGAGCGGGAGGCGTTTTCTTC; CDR3 protein: CASSLGAGGVFF
D gene: TRBD2; J gene: TRBJ2-3; V gene: TRBV20-1; clone size: few; CDR3 DNA: TGCAGTGCTAGAGACGCTAAGCAGCGGGGGGACACAGATACGCAGTATTTT; CDR3 protein: CSARDAKQRGDTDTQYF
D gene: TRBD1; J gene: TRBJ1-4; V gene: TRBV12-3/TRBV12-4; clone size: .; CDR3 DNA: TGTGCCAGCCAACAGGGGGCTTACGAAAAACTGTTTTTT; CDR3 protein: CASQQGAYEKLFF
D gene: .; J gene: TRBJ1-5; V gene: TRBV7-9; clone size: few; CDR3 DNA: TGTGCCAGCAGCTTAGCAGGGACCAATCAGCCCCAGCATTTT; CDR3 protein: CASSLAGTNQPQHF
D gene: TRBD2; J gene: TRBJ2-3; V gene: TRBV7-7; clone size: few; CDR3 DNA: TGTGCTAGCAGCTTAAGGGATCCTAGCGGGGGGTCAGATACGCAGTATTTT; CDR3 protein: CASSLRDPSGGSDTQYF
D gene: .; J gene: TRBJ1-2; V gene: TRBV29-1; clone size: .; CDR3 DNA: TGCAGCGTTGATTTTGTGGGAAACTATGGCTACACCTTC; CDR3 protein: CSVDFVGNYGYTF
D gene: TRBD1; J gene: TRBJ2-4; V gene: TRBV20-1; clone size: few; CDR3 DNA: TGCAGTGCTATACGGACAGGGGCCAAAAACATTCAGTACTTC; CDR3 protein: CSAIRTGAKNIQYF
D gene: TRBD2; J gene: TRBJ2-7; V gene: TRBV28; clone size: few; CDR3 DNA: TGTGCCAGCAGTTTGCTGGCGGGGGGGATCCACGAGCAGTACTTC; CDR3 protein: CASSLLAGGIHEQYF
D gene: .; J gene: TRBJ1-1; V gene: TRBV11-2; clone size: .; CDR3 DNA: TGTGCCAGCAGCTTAACGCAATCGAACACTGAAGCTTTCTTT; CDR3 protein: CASSLTQSNTEAFF
D gene: .; J gene: TRBJ2-7; V gene: TRBV15; clone size: many; CDR3 DNA: TGTGCCACCAGCAGAGTCGACAGTGCATCCTACGAGCAGTACTTC; CDR3 protein: CATSRVDSASYEQYF
D gene: .; J gene: TRBJ2-5; V gene: TRBV6-5; clone size: few; CDR3 DNA: TGTGCCAGCAGTTACGCGAAGGTGGGAGTTGAGACCCAGTACTTC; CDR3 protein: CASSYAKVGVETQYF
D gene: .; J gene: TRBJ2-1; V gene: TRBV24-1; clone size: few; CDR3 DNA: TGTGCCACCAGTGATCCGACAGCCACCTACAATGAGCAGTTCTTC; CDR3 protein: CATSDPTATYNEQFF
D gene: .; J gene: TRBJ2-7; V gene: TRBV9; clone size: few; CDR3 DNA: TGTGCCAGCAGCGGCAGCGGGCGTCCCTTTTACGAGCAGTACTTC; CDR3 protein: CASSGSGRPFYEQYF
D gene: .; J gene: TRBJ2-2; V gene: TRBV27; clone size: few; CDR3 DNA: TGTGCCAGCAGTCTCCGGGGTTGGGCCAGTGCGAACACCGGGGAGCTGTTTTTT; CDR3 protein: CASSLRGWASANTGELFF
D gene: .; J gene: TRBJ2-1; V gene: TRBV5-1; clone size: many; CDR3 DNA: TGCGCCAGCAGCTTGGGTCCGGGTCTCGACAATGAGCAGTTCTTC; CDR3 protein: CASSLGPGLDNEQFF
D gene: TRBD1; J gene: TRBJ2-1; V gene: TRBV6-5; clone size: few; CDR3 DNA: TGTGCCAGCAGTAACCGGGACAGCAATGAGCAGTTCTTC; CDR3 protein: CASSNRDSNEQFF
D gene: TRBD2; J gene: TRBJ2-1; V gene: TRBV28; clone size: few; CDR3 DNA: TGTGCCAGCAGTACATTAGCGGGAGGGTTGCATGAGCAGTTCTTC; CDR3 protein: CASSTLAGGLHEQFF
D gene: TRBD2; J gene: TRBJ2-1; V gene: TRBV20-1; clone size: .; CDR3 DNA: TGCAGTGCTAGAACCCCGGGACTAGATTACAATGAGCAGTTCTTC; CDR3 protein: CSARTPGLDYNEQFF
D gene: .; J gene: TRBJ2-1; V gene: TRBV2; clone size: .; CDR3 DNA: TGTGCCAGCAGCGCCGGGGGTGACAGAAACAATGAGCAGTTCTTC; CDR3 protein: CASSAGGDRNNEQFF
D gene: .; J gene: TRBJ2-4; V gene: TRBV25-1; clone size: many; CDR3 DNA: TGTGCCAGCAGTGAAGGGTCCAGGGTTCGGAAAAACATTCAGTACTTC; CDR3 protein: CASSEGSRVRKNIQYF
D gene: TRBD2; J gene: TRBJ2-7; V gene: TRBV20-1; clone size: .; CDR3 DNA: TGCAGTGCTAGAGATATAGCGACCGGGAGGGGCCACGAGCAGTACTTC; CDR3 protein: CSARDIATGRGHEQYF
D gene: TRBD2; J gene: TRBJ2-3; V gene: TRBV7-2; clone size: many; CDR3 DNA: TGTGCCAGCAGCTTAGGAACAGCGGGGGGGCGGTTAGATACGCAGTATTTT; CDR3 protein: CASSLGTAGGRLDTQYF
D gene: .; J gene: TRBJ1-2; V gene: TRBV6-2/TRBV6-3; clone size: .; CDR3 DNA: TGTGCCAGCATATCATCGGTCGAGGGACGGGGCTACACCTTC; CDR3 protein: CASISSVEGRGYTF
D gene: TRBD2; J gene: TRBJ2-1; V gene: TRBV29-1; clone size: few; CDR3 DNA: TGCAGCGTTGAACCATCGACTAGCGGGATATACAATGAGCAGTTCTTC; CDR3 protein: CSVEPSTSGIYNEQFF
D gene: .; J gene: TRBJ1-2; V gene: TRBV3-1; clone size: many; CDR3 DNA: TGTGCCAGCAGCCAAGAAGTATCTAACTATGGCTACACCTTC; CDR3 protein: CASSQEVSNYGYTF
D gene: .; J gene: TRBJ2-7; V gene: TRBV7-9; clone size: .; CDR3 DNA: TGTGCCAGCAGCTCCGGGACAAAATTTTACGAGCAGTACTTC; CDR3 protein: CASSSGTKFYEQYF
D gene: .; J gene: TRBJ2-2; V gene: TRBV5-1; clone size: few; CDR3 DNA: TGCGCCAGCAGCACCCGGGCTAACACCGGGGAGCTGTTTTTT; CDR3 protein: CASSTRANTGELFF
D gene: .; J gene: TRBJ2-2; V gene: TRBV7-8; clone size: few; CDR3 DNA: TGTGCCAGCAGCTTAGGTGGCAGGTTCACCGGGGAGCTGTTTTTT; CDR3 protein: CASSLGGRFTGELFF
D gene: .; J gene: TRBJ1-2; V gene: TRBV27; clone size: .; CDR3 DNA: TGTGCCAGCAGTCCCCTGGGGGGCTATGGCTACACCTTC; CDR3 protein: CASSPLGGYGYTF